Listed below are T cell receptor beta chains from one sample, sequenced in a study of CXCR3-negative and CXCR3-positive naive CD8 T cells. TCRdb re-called the 5' RACE reads, yielding one record per CDR3 amino acid sequence without DNA. The repertoire table contains about 28,000 distinct CDR3 sequences. The specimen was memory CD8+ T cells from blood. Receptors originate from a human donor in good health. Some clones in this sample may be carry-over from other donors' samples. CDR3s include the opening cysteine and the closing phenylalanine or tryptophan. The size of a clone is reported for some rows only, either as once, few or many, or as a class for expanded clones.

V,size,J,CDR3
TRBV28,-,TRBJ2-1,CASSLGEQNNEQFF
TRBV12-3/TRBV12-4,-,TRBJ2-3,CASSWPSGGANWEGDTQCF
TRBV15,medium-sized,TRBJ2-3,CATSPGSRPQYF
TRBV11-3,-,TRBJ2-7,CASSPGEIYEQYF
TRBV20-1,-,TRBJ1-1,CSARGERPPVSRGTEAFF
TRBV4-3,-,TRBJ1-1,CASSQGEGQGAVEAFF
TRBV29-1,-,TRBJ2-7,CSVGARGDEQYF
TRBV6-2/TRBV6-3,-,TRBJ2-5,CASSSDRVAETQYF
TRBV4-3,-,TRBJ2-1,CASSQDSGGFHNEQFF
TRBV11-2,-,TRBJ2-1,CASSFRGNYNEQFF
TRBV6-5,-,TRBJ2-1,CASSHGTSSYNEQFF
TRBV12-3/TRBV12-4,-,TRBJ1-1,CASGWHPVNTEAFF
TRBV7-9,-,TRBJ2-1,CASSLKQGVDNEQFF
TRBV5-5,-,TRBJ2-2,CASSPFREGPTGELFF
TRBV4-2,-,TRBJ2-7,CASSQDLGYEQYF
TRBV15,-,TRBJ2-2,CATSPTPGLVNTGELFF
TRBV5-1,-,TRBJ2-1,CASSLEYGYISYNEQFF
TRBV6-4,-,TRBJ2-3,CASSDMLSGADTQYF
TRBV7-9,-,TRBJ2-3,CASSPRLTDTQYF
TRBV10-2,-,TRBJ1-2,CASSESPGPPHSGYTF
TRBV2,-,TRBJ2-5,CASRGGAGSDF
TRBV15,-,TRBJ2-2,CATSRDKGTGELFF
TRBV4-2,-,TRBJ2-7,CASSQEFRSSGFYEQYF
TRBV29-1,-,TRBJ1-2,CSVDQGFYGYTF
TRBV27,-,TRBJ2-7,CASSLSSFTFYEQYF
TRBV12-3/TRBV12-4,-,TRBJ2-3,CASSATGASTDTQYF
TRBV5-1,-,TRBJ2-3,CASSDGLAGSSLADTQYF
TRBV10-2,-,TRBJ2-3,CASRVETSATDTQYF
TRBV20-1,-,TRBJ1-4,CSARSFNREGNEKLFF
TRBV20-1,-,TRBJ1-1,CSASKRMNTEAFF
TRBV14,-,TRBJ2-7,CASSQDPMASYEQYF
TRBV29-1,-,TRBJ1-2,CSVYDVWDYTF
TRBV7-2,-,TRBJ2-3,CASSFGGVEDTQYF
TRBV19,-,TRBJ2-4,CASSHGQRQYF
TRBV20-1,-,TRBJ2-7,CSARALDREPYEQYF
TRBV20-1,-,TRBJ1-2,CSAREGAGNANYGYTF
TRBV6-4,-,TRBJ2-1,CASSDLAGGQINEQFF
TRBV4-3,-,TRBJ1-1,CASSPGGGAHTEAFF
TRBV20-1,-,TRBJ2-4,CSASLGQGKNIQYF
TRBV3-1,-,TRBJ2-3,CASSHWTARTQYF
TRBV20-1,-,TRBJ2-7,CSGGTPNSYEQYF
TRBV7-9,-,TRBJ2-1,CASSVPTSGRTGSYNEQFF
TRBV12-3/TRBV12-4,-,TRBJ1-3,CATPDSGNTIYF
TRBV12-3/TRBV12-4,-,TRBJ1-6,CASSLRDRAGYNSPLHF
TRBV27,-,TRBJ2-7,CASSLSGQGARYEQYF
TRBV11-2,-,TRBJ1-2,CASSHPDADYGYTF
TRBV6-2/TRBV6-3,-,TRBJ2-4,CASSYRDRAGWGFLAKNIQYF
TRBV15,medium-sized,TRBJ2-1,CATSRDTDLGQNNEQFF
TRBV28,-,TRBJ2-3,CASRIFPTDTQYF
TRBV20-1,-,TRBJ1-2,CSARDRINYGYTF
TRBV13,-,TRBJ2-1,CASSSGLREQFF
TRBV7-9,-,TRBJ2-7,CASSRGQNYEQYF